Below, 10 T cell receptor beta chains from the same sample are listed, as sequenced in a study of OX40 agonist ivuxolimab in advanced cancers. Clones were sequenced by immunoSEQ multiplex PCR, and TCRdb holds only the in-frame ones, with some missing. The sample holds around 26,000 clones, approximately 80% seen once. This material consisted of CD4+ or CD8+ T cells sorted from blood, taken in a trial of the OX40 agonist ivuxolimab. These receptors came from an adult with an advanced solid tumor such as melanoma, head and neck, liver or kidney cancer.

The rearrangement uses TRBV4-1 and TRBJ2-1; 8 bases fit TRBD2. Trimming at V came to 0 bases and at J to 7 bases, leaving 5 bases not matched to a gene. CDR3 size: 15 residues. Germline CDR1 and CDR2: MGHRA and YSYEKL. For the CDR3, the DNA is TGCGCCAGCAGCCAAGATTTAGCGGGGTTTAATGAGCAGTTCTTC. It translates to CASSQDLAGFNEQFF.

The rearrangement links TRBV4-1 to TRBJ2-5; either TRBD1 or TRBD2 may supply D (5 bases each). This CDR3 is 15 amino acids long. Germline assignment: CDR1 MGHRA and CDR2 YSYEKL. The V and J ends lost 1 base and 4 bases respectively, with 13 bases between them. Here the CDR3 reads CASSQVFLGGETQYF. Written as DNA, the CDR3 is TGCGCCAGCAGCCAAGTTTTTCTTGGGGGAGAGACCCAGTACTTC.

The rearrangement uses TRBV7-9 and TRBJ2-7, with 7 positions matching TRBD2. Germline assignment: CDR1 SEHNR and CDR2 FQNEAQ (reference sequence). The CDR3 spans 15 residues. With V trimmed by 5 bases and J by 5 bases, 12 bases remained unmatched. The CDR3 is CASSLAGAQRHEQYF. DNA for the CDR3: TGTGCCAGCAGCCTTGCGGGAGCCCAACGCCACGAGCAGTACTTC. Using reference TRBV7-9 and TRBJ2-7 for the parts outside the CDR3, the full variable domain is DTGVSQNPRHKITKRGQNVTFRCDPISEHNRLYWYRQTLGQGPEFLTYFQNEAQLEKSRLLSDRFSAERPKGSFSTLEIQRTEQGDSAMYLCASSLAGAQRHEQYFGPGTRLTVT.

The V and J genes are TRBV19 and TRBJ1-2; 7 bases are a match to TRBD1. Germline lookup yields CDR1 LNHDA and CDR2 SQIVND (reference sequence). V lost 2 bases and J lost 3; bases outside the gene matches: 3. This CDR3 spans 14 amino acids. The DNA of the CDR3 is TGTGCCAGTAGTATAACCGGGACAGACTATGGCTACACCTTC. It is translated as CASSITGTDYGYTF.

V gene TRBV7-8 combines with J gene TRBJ2-7; D assignment may be TRBD1 or TRBD2 (5 bases each). Trimming shortened V by 6 bases and J by 4 bases, and 16 bases separated the two germline ends. The germline V gene has CDR1 SGHVS and CDR2 FQNEAQ. The CDR3 runs to 14 residues. The CDR3 reads CASSSARGSYEQYF. The CDR3 DNA follows: TGTGCCAGCAGTTCCGCGAGGGGTTCGTACGAGCAGTACTTC.

The rearrangement uses TRBV28 and TRBJ2-1; D is possibly TRBD2 (6 bases). This CDR3 comprises 13 residues. Germline CDR1 is MDHEN and CDR2 is SYDVKM. V was clipped by 6 bases and J by 12 bases, with 18 bases between them. The CDR3 DNA is TGTGCCAGCAGAAGGGACGGAGGGGTGCGGCAGTTCTTC. Protein: CASRRDGGVRQFF.

J is TRBJ1-6 and V is TRBV6-5; a weak D match, TRBD1 (5 bases). CDR1 is MNHEY, CDR2 SVGAGI, per germline. Trimming took off 4 bases at V and 8 bases at J, with 12 bases between the two ends. The CDR3 spans 14 residues. CDR3 nucleotides: TGTGCCAGCAGTTCGGGGTGGGGGGATTCACCCCTCCACTTT. As protein: CASSSGWGDSPLHF.

J is TRBJ1-1 and V is TRBV7-6, with 7 bases that match TRBD1. The CDR3 is 13 amino acids. The germline gives CDR1 SGHVS, CDR2 FNYEAQ. J lost 1 base, V lost 4 bases, and 0 bases had no gene match. DNA for the CDR3: TGTGCCAGCAGCTACAGGGGGAACACTGAAGCTTTCTTT. Its translation is CASSYRGNTEAFF.

This chain connects TRBV7-9 to TRBJ2-1, with 7 bases aligning to TRBD1. Germline loops: CDR1 SEHNR, CDR2 FQNEAQ (reference sequence). The CDR3 has 16 residues. Trimming removed 5 bases from V and 5 bases from J; junction bases left unmatched: 12. The CDR3 protein is CASSDARTGWDNEQFF. CDR3 nucleotide sequence: TGTGCCAGCAGCGATGCCCGGACAGGATGGGACAATGAGCAGTTCTTC.

This sequence joins TRBV11-3 and TRBJ2-3, with no clear D. There are 14 residues in the CDR3. The V end was cut by 3 bases, the J end by 4 bases, with 11 bases between. The germline CDR1 and CDR2 sequences are SGHNT and YENEEA. The CDR3 spells CASSFPGMPDTQYF. Written as DNA, the CDR3 is TGTGCCAGCAGCTTCCCCGGCATGCCAGATACGCAGTATTTT.